The 32 T cell receptor beta chains below were found in one sample sequenced in a study of blood T cell repertoires in COVID-19. Sequenced by immunoSEQ multiplex PCR; TCRdb stores in-frame clones only, minus some. This sample has 200,000 to 250,000 clones, with 88% found just once. Sequencing input: peripheral blood. These TCRs come from a woman aged 55 to 70 with acute or convalescent COVID-19.

The chain links TRBV6-5 to TRBJ2-7; D call uncertain. This CDR3 contains 13 residues. V lost 5 bases and J lost 3, with 11 bases in between. CDR1 MNHEY and CDR2 SVGAGI come from the germline V gene. DNA of the CDR3: TGTGCCAGCAGTACTTCTAGGAGCTACGAGCAGTACTTC. Translating gives CASSTSRSYEQYF.

This clone was detected a few times. The rearrangement joins TRBV5-1 to TRBJ2-1; TRBD2 aligns across 11 bases. V was clipped by 4 bases and J by 3 bases; unmatched bases: 3. CDR1 is SGHRS and CDR2 is YFSETQ in the germline V gene. The CDR3 consists of 15 residues. The DNA of the CDR3 is TGCGCCAGCAGCCCGGGACTAGCGGTCTACAATGAGCAGTTCTTC. Its protein product is CASSPGLAVYNEQFF.

The gene calls are TRBV2 and TRBJ1-5; TRBD1 matches at 8 bases. The germline gives CDR1 SNHLY, CDR2 FYNNEI. Trimming cost V 0 bases and J 5 bases; bases outside gene matches: 6. The CDR3 contains 16 residues. The CDR3 bases are TGTGCCAGCAGTGAAGCGCGTGGACAGGGCTATCAGCCCCAGCATTTT. This codes for CASSEARGQGYQPQHF.

The DNA for the CDR3 is TGCGCCAGCAGCTTGGGTGGGGCAGCAAACACCGGGGAGCTGTTTTTT. Its translation is CASSLGGAANTGELFF. The chain links TRBV5-1 to TRBJ2-2; tentatively, D is TRBD1 (5 bases). There are 16 residues in the CDR3. Germline CDR1 reads SGHRS; CDR2 reads YFSETQ. The V end was cut by 0 bases, the J end by 2 bases, with 11 bases between.

The V call is TRBV7-8, the J call TRBJ2-4; 11 nucleotides agree with TRBD1. CDR3 length equals 16 residues. Germline CDR1 SGHVS, CDR2 FQNEAQ. The V and J ends lost 5 bases and 6 bases, in that order; junction bases with no gene match: 9. CDR3 DNA: TGTGCCAGCAGCCCAGGGGGACAGGGGGTCCCAAACATTCAGTACTTC. The encoded protein is CASSPGGQGVPNIQYF.

The chain joins TRBV6-5 to TRBJ1-1, with TRBD1 matching 9 bases. V trimming: 7 bases; J trimming: 4 bases; junction bases outside the gene matches: 4. The CDR3 consists of 13 residues. CDR1 and CDR2 from the germline V gene are MNHEY and SVGAGI. The CDR3 coding sequence is TGTGCCAGCATAAGGACAGGGGCCACTGAAGCTTTCTTT. Its protein product is CASIRTGATEAFF.

This chain joins TRBV7-2 and TRBJ1-2; TRBD1 aligns across 7 bases. Germline V lookup: CDR1 SGHTA, CDR2 FQGNSA. V trimming: 8 bases; J trimming: 4 bases; junction bases outside the gene matches: 7. This CDR3 has 13 amino acids. CDR3 amino acids: CASARQGSYGYTF. CDR3 nucleotides: TGTGCCAGCGCCAGACAGGGAAGCTATGGCTACACCTTC.

The J gene is TRBJ1-2, the V gene TRBV5-4; the match to TRBD1 covers 7 bases. This CDR3 region has 16 residues. Unmatched junction bases numbered 13, after V lost 4 bases and J lost 4 bases. The germline CDR1 and CDR2 sequences are SGHNT and YYREEE (reference sequence). CDR3 coding DNA: TGTGCCAGCAGCCAAACGACAGGGCCTTGGGGCTATGGCTACACCTTC. Translation: CASSQTTGPWGYGYTF.

This clone showed up just once. In DNA form, the CDR3 reads TGTGCCACCAGCTTCCGGGACAGGCCCCTCGGTGGGGAGACCCAGTACTTC. This codes for CATSFRDRPLGGETQYF. The V gene is TRBV15, the J gene TRBJ2-5; 8 nucleotides align to TRBD1. The V segment lost 5 bases and the J segment 5 bases; nucleotides outside the gene matches: 16. The CDR3 runs 17 residues. The germline V gene encodes CDR1 LNHNV and CDR2 YYDKDF (reference sequence).

J is TRBJ2-5 and V is TRBV6-5, with TRBD2 identical over 7 bases. This CDR3 comprises 16 residues. After removal of 2 bases from V and 7 bases from J, the junction contained 13 bases not matched to a gene. Germline V lookup: CDR1 MNHEY, CDR2 SVGAGI. CDR3 DNA sequence: TGTGCCAGCAGTTACGGGAGCGGGGCTTTTGGGGGGACCCAGTACTTC. Encoded protein: CASSYGSGAFGGTQYF.

The rearrangement joins TRBV4-3 to TRBJ2-7; D perhaps matches TRBD2 (5 bases). This CDR3 comprises 16 residues. The germline CDR1 and CDR2 sequences are LGHNA and YSLEER. V lost 0 bases to trimming and J lost 3 bases, with 15 bases between them. CDR3 DNA sequence: TGCGCCAGCAGCCAAGATATGTGGGGAGAAAACTACGAGCAGTACTTC. Its translation is CASSQDMWGENYEQYF.

The V and J genes are TRBV6-6 and TRBJ2-1; 9 nucleotides match TRBD2. CDR1 MNHNY and CDR2 SVGAGI come from the germline V gene (reference sequence). With 7 bases clipped from V and 5 bases from J, the junction kept 12 bases outside the gene matches. This CDR3 has 16 residues. CDR3 sequence reads: CASTKEVTSGNNEQFF. As DNA, the CDR3 is TGTGCCAGCACCAAGGAAGTGACTAGCGGAAACAATGAGCAGTTCTTC.

The CDR3 sequence: CATSKGQGPYNEQFF. CDR3 nucleotide sequence: TGTGCCACCAGCAAGGGACAGGGTCCGTACAATGAGCAGTTCTTC. This sequence joins TRBV15 and TRBJ2-1; 9 bases are a match to TRBD1. The CDR3 has 15 residues. V trimming: 4 bases; J trimming: 4 bases; junction bases outside the gene matches: 5. Per the germline V gene, CDR1 is LNHNV and CDR2 is YYDKDF (reference sequence).

The gene calls are TRBV6-2 or TRBV6-3 and TRBJ1-5; the D is unclear. The CDR3 length is 16 residues. V gave up 2 bases and J gave up 4 bases, with 15 bases separating them. Per germline, CDR1 MNHEY and CDR2 SVGEGT. DNA of the CDR3: TGTGCCAGCAGTTACGGAGTGGGGAGGTTGAATCAGCCCCAGCATTTT. This codes for CASSYGVGRLNQPQHF.

The chain uses TRBV7-6 and TRBJ1-1; D perhaps matches TRBD1 (5 bases). V was pared by 1 base and J by 1 base, with 7 bases between. CDR3 size: 14 residues. Per the germline V gene, CDR1 is SGHVS and CDR2 is FNYEAQ. The CDR3: CASSLDGGNTEAFF. The CDR3 coding sequence is TGTGCCAGCAGCTTAGACGGGGGGAACACTGAAGCTTTCTTT.

The chain uses TRBV2 and TRBJ2-1, with D tentatively TRBD2 (6 bases). This CDR3 region has 15 residues. Germline CDR1 reads SNHLY; CDR2 reads FYNNEI. The V and J ends lost 6 bases and 5 bases respectively, with 17 bases between them. The CDR3 DNA reads as TGTGCCAGCAGGGGTGAAGGGACTTCCCACAATGAGCAGTTCTTC. This translates into CASRGEGTSHNEQFF.

The sample holds one count of this clone. V is TRBV15 and J is TRBJ2-4; D possibly corresponds to TRBD2 (6 bases). This CDR3 spans 16 amino acids. Deletions cut 4 bases from V and 3 bases from J, with 16 bases between. Germline V gene lookup returns CDR1 LNHNV and CDR2 YYDKDF (reference sequence). The DNA of the CDR3 is TGTGCCACCAGCAAGTCACGGGGGTCGAACAAAAACATTCAGTACTTC. Protein: CATSKSRGSNKNIQYF. Looking up the rest from reference TRBV15 and TRBJ2-4 gives the full variable domain: DAMVIQNPRYQVTQFGKPVTLSCSQTLNHNVMYWYQQKSSQAPKLLFHYYDKDFNNEADTPDNFQSRRPNTSFCFLDIRSPGLGDTAMYLCATSKSRGSNKNIQYFGAGTRLSVL.

The chain is built from TRBV2 and TRBJ2-2; TRBD1 agrees at 8 bases. The CDR3 length is 13 residues. Germline V CDR1 and CDR2: SNHLY, FYNNEI. The V gene end was trimmed by 4 bases and the J gene end by 7 bases; junction bases not matched to a gene: 2. The CDR3 spells CASSAQGGGELFF. The DNA of the CDR3 is TGTGCCAGCAGTGCACAGGGGGGCGGGGAGCTGTTTTTT.

This sequence joins TRBV30 and TRBJ1-5; 8 bases are a match to TRBD1. V was pared by 2 bases and J by 6 bases, with 3 bases of the junction left unmatched. Germline V gene data show CDR1 as GTSNPN and CDR2 as SVGIG (reference sequence). The CDR3 length is 13 residues. CDR3 coding DNA: TGTGCCTGGAGTTTCACAGGGGGTCAGCCCCAGCATTTT. Its translation is CAWSFTGGQPQHF.

V gene TRBV7-9 combines with J gene TRBJ2-5, with a possible D match to TRBD2 (5 bases). Germline assignment: CDR1 SEHNR and CDR2 FQNEAQ (reference sequence). This CDR3 spans 15 amino acids. Deletions cut 2 bases from V and 5 bases from J, with 15 bases between. CDR3: CASSLIGMGIETQYF. The CDR3 region has the DNA TGTGCCAGCAGCTTAATCGGGATGGGGATTGAGACCCAGTACTTC.

The table lists this clone with a count of one. The rearrangement joins TRBV10-2 to TRBJ2-1, with 10 bases that match TRBD2. CDR3 length equals 17 residues. The J segment lost 2 bases and the V segment lost 6 bases, leaving 10 bases of the junction unmatched. The germline CDR1 and CDR2 sequences are WSHSY and SAAADI. The CDR3 region has the DNA TGCGCCAGCAGCCTGCCCCCACTAGCGGGGCCCTACAATGAGCAGTTCTTC. It encodes CASSLPPLAGPYNEQFF.

The chain has TRBV5-8 and TRBJ2-7; 13 nucleotides line up with TRBD2. This CDR3 spans 16 amino acids. The V gene's germline CDR1 is SGHTS and CDR2 YDEGEE. J lost 3 bases, V lost 4 bases, and 7 bases had no gene match. This CDR3 is CASSRGLAGLYYEQYF. CDR3 in DNA: TGTGCCAGCAGCCGGGGACTAGCGGGGCTTTACTACGAGCAGTACTTC.

The genes are TRBV19 and TRBJ2-2; TRBD1 agrees at 7 bases. This CDR3 contains 14 residues. Germline CDR1 reads LNHDA; CDR2 reads SQIVND (reference sequence). The ends lost 5 bases at V and 4 bases at J; junction bases unmatched: 4. The CDR3 here is CASSLDRTTGELFF. In nucleotides, the CDR3 is TGTGCCAGTAGTTTGGACAGGACCACCGGGGAGCTGTTTTTT.

The V and J genes are TRBV3-1 (or the pseudogene TRBV3-2) and TRBJ1-2, with a possible D match to TRBD1 (5 bases). V lost 5 bases and J lost 5, with 12 bases in between. The germline V gene encodes CDR1 LGHDT and CDR2 YNNKEL (reference sequence). The CDR3 has 13 residues. The CDR3 protein is CASSSREPYGYTF. In DNA form, the CDR3 reads TGTGCCAGCAGCTCCAGGGAACCGTATGGCTACACCTTC.

This clone was picked up a small number of times. The V and J genes are TRBV6-1 and TRBJ2-7, with a weak D call TRBD1 (6 bases). Per germline, CDR1 MNHNS and CDR2 SASEGT. The V and J ends lost 0 bases and 2 bases respectively, with 11 bases between them. The CDR3 sequence is 15 residues long. The CDR3 spells CASSEAAGAPYEQYF. The CDR3 DNA sequence: TGTGCCAGCAGTGAAGCGGCAGGGGCACCCTACGAGCAGTACTTC.

This sequence joins TRBV11-2 and TRBJ2-5, with D perhaps matching TRBD2 (6 bases). Germline V lookup: CDR1 SGHAT, CDR2 FQNNGV. Trimming stripped 4 bases from V and 1 base from J, with 7 bases between. This CDR3 region has 13 residues. In DNA form, the CDR3 reads TGTGCCAGCAGCTGGGGAGGCCAAGAGACCCAGTACTTC. This encodes CASSWGGQETQYF.

This chain links TRBV10-3 with TRBJ2-3, with 8 bases aligning to TRBD1. CDR3 length equals 16 residues. The trim removed 6 bases at V and 1 base at J, leaving 9 bases unmatched. In germline, CDR1 is ENHRY, CDR2 SYGVKD. The DNA of the CDR3 is TGTGCCATCAGGAAGCAGGGGGCGCAAGGCACAGATACGCAGTATTTT. Its protein product is CAIRKQGAQGTDTQYF.

This clone occurred once. This sequence joins TRBV14 and TRBJ2-1, with 11 positions matching TRBD2. The V segment lost 6 bases and the J segment 2 bases; nucleotides outside the gene matches: 3. Germline loops: CDR1 SGHDN, CDR2 FVKESK. This CDR3 region has 15 residues. The CDR3 region has the DNA TGTGCCAGCAGTTCACTAGCGGGAGCCTACAATGAGCAGTTCTTC. Amino acid sequence: CASSSLAGAYNEQFF.

The chain uses TRBV18 and TRBJ1-2; the D is unclear. The CDR3 is made up of 15 amino acids. V was pared by 2 bases and J by 0 bases, with 10 bases between. CDR1 is KGHSH and CDR2 is LQKENI in the germline V gene. The CDR3 sequence: CASSPERTPNYGYTF. The DNA of the CDR3 is TGTGCCAGCTCACCAGAAAGGACTCCTAACTATGGCTACACCTTC.

The genes are TRBV6-5 and TRBJ1-1; D is ambiguous. Looked up from germline, CDR1 is MNHEY and CDR2 is SVGAGI. The CDR3 loop spans 11 amino acids. V lost 7 bases to trimming and J lost 2 bases, with 5 bases between them. CDR3 in amino acids: CASTLNTEAFF. DNA for the CDR3: TGTGCCAGCACCTTAAACACTGAAGCTTTCTTT.

The chain employs TRBV19 and TRBJ2-3, with 9 positions matching TRBD2. Germline CDR1 LNHDA, CDR2 SQIVND (reference sequence). V lost 5 bases and J lost 5; bases outside the gene matches: 8. The CDR3 is 15 amino acids. CDR3 coding DNA: TGTGCCAGTAGTTTGCGGGAGGGCCAAAGAGATACGCAGTATTTT. Its translation: CASSLREGQRDTQYF.

The chain has TRBV19 and TRBJ1-3; weak D call: TRBD1 (6 bases). CDR1 is LNHDA, CDR2 SQIVND, per germline (reference sequence). The CDR3 is made up of 16 amino acids. V dropped 3 bases and J dropped 0 bases, with 12 bases sitting between them. This CDR3 reads CASSISQGPSGNTIYF. Here the CDR3 DNA reads TGTGCCAGTAGTATCTCACAGGGACCCTCTGGAAACACCATATATTTT.